Detailed here is one T cell receptor (beta chain). The antigen is undetermined. Sorting produced populations that all topped 95% purity. Sequenced material consisted of expressed TCRB transcripts (all of the isolated RNA was reverse transcribed). Generated by immunoSEQ multiplex PCR, the TCRdb table keeps only in-frame clones and is missing some. The sample has around 650,000 clones; around 12% are singletons. In germline, CDR1 is SGHDT, CDR2 YYEEEE. The CDR3 runs 15 residues. With 4 bases removed from V and 1 base from J, the gap between germline ends came to 13 bases. The data were taken from a study of beta chain features in type 1 diabetes. Study-level points and caveats: Fewer junction insertions and more nucleotide deletions appeared in type 1 diabetes patients. TCRB CDR3s were moderately but significantly shorter in Type 1 diabetes patients in all four CD4+ subsets.

Sample: naive CD4+ T cells from blood. The sequence was collected from a man aged 25-40 years with type 1 diabetes. The J gene is TRBJ2-3, the V gene TRBV5-6; D is perhaps TRBD1 or TRBD2 (5 bases each). CDR3 bases: TGTGCCAGCAGCCTCCGGGACGGTGGCACAGATACGCAGTATTTT. It encodes CASSLRDGGTDTQYF.